These 4 T cell receptor beta chains were all obtained from the same sample, sequenced in a study of blood T cell repertoires in COVID-19. TCRdb's copy holds only in-frame clones and misses some; the assay was immunoSEQ multiplex PCR. Found here are over 100,000 clones, 78% of them singletons; the top ten hold approximately 9.8%. Material: peripheral blood. The receptors come from a man in his sixties with active or convalescent COVID-19.

A single count supports this clone. The chain recombines TRBV29-1 with TRBJ1-5; a possible D gene is TRBD1 (5 bases). The CDR3 is 12 amino acids. Per germline, CDR1 SQVTM and CDR2 ANQGSEA. Trimming removed 6 bases from V and 7 bases from J, with 13 bases in between. The DNA for the CDR3 is TGCAGCGTGGGGACTTCGGGACAGCCCCAGCATTTT. Protein: CSVGTSGQPQHF.

This chain uses TRBV7-2 with TRBJ2-2; D is perhaps TRBD1 (6 bases). Per the germline V gene, CDR1 is SGHTA and CDR2 is FQGNSA. CDR3 length: 13 residues. V shed 4 bases and J shed 5 bases, with 8 bases lying between them. For the CDR3, the DNA is TGTGCCAGCAGCTCCGGACAGACCGGGGAGCTGTTTTTT. Translating gives CASSSGQTGELFF. Full variable domain (missing parts from reference TRBV7-2 and TRBJ2-2): GAGVSQSPSNKVTEKGKDVELRCDPISGHTALYWYRQSLGQGLEFLIYFQGNSAPDKSGLPSDRFSAERTGGSVSTLTIQRTQQEDSAVYLCASSSGQTGELFFGEGSRLTVL.

This sequence joins TRBV7-9 and TRBJ2-7; D might be TRBD1 (6 bases). This CDR3 has 13 amino acids. Looked up from germline, CDR1 is SEHNR and CDR2 is FQNEAQ (reference sequence). The V end was cut by 2 bases, the J end by 6 bases, with 11 bases between. The CDR3 region is CASSLTQGGEQYF. CDR3 in DNA: TGTGCCAGCAGCTTAACACAGGGCGGCGAGCAGTACTTC.

A few counts support this clone. This rearrangement joins TRBV6-2 or TRBV6-3 to TRBJ2-1; 8 bases map to TRBD2. The CDR3 has 14 amino acids. V shed 6 bases and J 8 bases; nucleotides not matched to a gene: 9. CDR1 is MNHEY, CDR2 SVGEGT, per germline. CDR3 coding DNA: TGTGCCAGCAGCCCTAGCGGGTCTGGCGATGAGCAGTTCTTC. This sequence encodes CASSPSGSGDEQFF.